This T cell receptor beta chain originates from a study of blood T cell repertoires in COVID-19. For the study at large: COVID-19 samples collected from the United States, Italy and Spain covered acute and convalescent phases. Sources were T cells, B-cell-depleted T cells, or PBMCs; the material itself was cDNA or gDNA.

Under the authors' procedure: Reference gene primer amplification gave nucleated cell count estimates. The repertoire was sequenced with immunoSEQ multiplex PCR; TCRdb's copy has only in-frame clones and lacks some. V, J and clone size derive from that table, while D and trimming were established from the DNA sequence. The table shows approximately 500,000 clones, with 80% to 90% occurring only once. V was pared by 1 base and J by 8 bases, with 15 bases of the junction left unmatched. The CDR3 extends over 18 amino acids. Germline values: CDR1 MGHRA, CDR2 YSYEKL. Seattle enrolled patients during active infection and tracked them longitudinally.

Sequenced: peripheral blood. The chain is built from TRBV4-1 and TRBJ2-1; 9 bases fit TRBD2. The TCR comes from a man between 18 and 29 years old with COVID-19, enrolled during active disease. The DNA for the CDR3 is TGCGCCAGCAGCCAAGGCAGACTAGCGGTTTCCCCTGGGGATGAGCAGTTCTTC. Translated, it gives CASSQGRLAVSPGDEQFF.